This record looks at one T cell receptor (beta chain) sequence and its context. The antigen is not known. The data derive from a study of T-cell memory formation after mild COVID-19. Germline CDR1 is LGHDT and CDR2 is YNNKEL (reference sequence). This CDR3 is 15 amino acids long. Trimming pared 7 bases from V and 1 base from J, leaving 16 bases between. From 5'RACE with constant-segment primers came TCR alpha and TCR beta cDNA libraries that carried sample barcodes and UMIs. MiXCR, run by TCRdb on the 5' RACE reads, gives a single entry per CDR3 protein. This sample has nearly 250,000 distinct CDR3 sequences; just over 15% occur once, and the top ten carry over 2%. General study results and limits: CD4+ contracting clones were found mainly in CM and EM, and CD8+ ones in EMRA. Day 15 to 85 contracting clones showed balanced CD4/CD8; day 15 to 37 expanders favored CD4+.

The sequenced sample consisted of PBMCs or a T cell subset sorted from them (not recorded which). This clonotype originated in an adult woman who had mild COVID-19 (a few samples of this study predate the infection). Cell type and time point are not known. The chain has TRBV3-1 and TRBJ1-1; TRBD1 might be the D (5 bases). Here the CDR3 reads CASKSAGTPNTEAFF. The CDR3 region has the DNA TGTGCCAGCAAGTCGGCGGGGACCCCGAACACTGAAGCTTTCTTT.